The 17 T cell receptor beta chains reported below all come from one sample, sequenced in a study of T cells in Graves' hyperthyroidism and ophthalmopathy. Template material for amplifying TCR beta CDR3 regions consisted of RNA transcripts. TCR CDR3 underwent first-round RT-PCR with the HTBI primer set. TCRdb itself ran the multiplex PCR reads through MiXCR, one entry per CDR3 protein. Among just under 750,000 distinct CDR3 sequences listed, 30% to 40% were seen once. Source material: blood. The receptors come from a woman aged 40 to 50 with Graves' hyperthyroidism.

This clonotype appeared a few times. V and J are TRBV19 and TRBJ1-5; D may be TRBD1 (6 bases). Trimming removed 3 bases at V and 0 bases at J, with 9 bases between. This CDR3 has 15 residues. CDR1 and CDR2 (germline): LNHDA, SQIVND (reference sequence). The CDR3 DNA sequence: TGTGCCAGTAGTATGGGACATATTAGCAATCAGCCCCAGCATTTT. Protein: CASSMGHISNQPQHF. The full variable domain, in which reference TRBV19 and TRBJ1-5 provide the parts outside the CDR3, is DGGITQSPKYLFRKEGQNVTLSCEQNLNHDAMYWYRQDPGQGLRLIYYSQIVNDFQKGDIAEGYSVSREKKESFPLTVTSAQKNPTAFYLCASSMGHISNQPQHFGDGTRLSIL.

This chain joins TRBV4-3 and TRBJ1-2; D unresolved. V was cut by 1 base and J by 1 base, with 16 bases left in between. The V gene's germline CDR1 is LGHNA and CDR2 YSLEER. The CDR3 contains 17 residues. CDR3 protein: CASSQVVVGIYNYGYTF. The CDR3 DNA follows: TGCGCCAGCAGCCAAGTAGTTGTAGGGATTTATAACTATGGCTACACCTTC.

This clonotype was seen more than once but under ten times. The junction does not match germline at one end; this may be a read error. J is TRBJ2-7 and V is TRBV7-2; D is uncertain. Per germline, CDR1 SGHTA and CDR2 FQGNSA. This CDR3 has 11 amino acids. CDR3 DNA sequence: TGTGCCAGCAGCCCCAGCAAGGGCTTGAACTTC. This sequence encodes CASSPSKGLNF.

This clonotype was counted many times. The chain combines TRBV4-3 with TRBJ2-7; 8 bases map to TRBD2. CDR3 length equals 15 residues. J was trimmed by 3 bases and V by 0 bases; bases with no gene match: 4. Per germline, CDR1 LGHNA and CDR2 YSLEER. The chain's CDR3 is CASSQELAGGYEQYF. In DNA, the CDR3 is TGCGCCAGCAGCCAAGAGCTAGCGGGTGGCTACGAGCAGTACTTC.

This clonotype has a count of ten or more. The rearrangement joins TRBV25-1 to TRBJ1-6, with TRBD1 as a possible D gene (5 bases). Germline V gene data show CDR1 as MGHDK and CDR2 as SYGVNS. The V and J ends lost 8 bases and 8 bases respectively, with 13 bases between them. The CDR3 is 13 amino acids. The CDR3 spells CASENRFDSPLHF. Here the CDR3 DNA reads TGTGCCAGCGAGAACAGGTTTGATTCACCCCTCCACTTT. The full variable domain, completed using reference TRBV25-1 and TRBJ1-6, is EADIYQTPRYLVIGTGKKITLECSQTMGHDKMYWYQQDPGMELHLIHYSYGVNSTEKGDLSSESTVSRIRTEHFPLTLESARPSHTSQYLCASENRFDSPLHFGNGTRLTVT.

This chain links TRBV11-2 with TRBJ1-2; D is possibly TRBD1 (6 bases). Trimming shortened V by 6 bases and J by 7 bases, and 15 bases separated the two germline ends. This CDR3 has 13 residues. Germline CDR1 is SGHAT and CDR2 is FQNNGV. For the CDR3, the DNA is TGTGCCAGCAGACCAGGGGCCTCTGCTGGCTACACCTTC. Its protein product is CASRPGASAGYTF.

This clonotype occurred a few times. The J gene is TRBJ2-7, the V gene TRBV20-1, with 10 bases that match TRBD2. V trimming: 4 bases; J trimming: 1 base; junction bases outside the gene matches: 10. This CDR3 has 16 amino acids. Germline CDR1 reads DFQATT; CDR2 reads SNEGSKA (reference sequence). CDR3 residues: CSATKPPGLASYEQYF. CDR3 coding DNA: TGCAGTGCTACCAAACCCCCGGGACTAGCGTCCTACGAGCAGTACTTC.

On this clonotype: Compared with germline, one end of the junction differs, possibly owing to a read error. This chain uses TRBV14 with TRBJ1-3; no clear D. The CDR3 loop spans 15 amino acids. Germline CDR1 and CDR2: SGHDN and FVKESK. CDR3 region: CAGSQGIYSGNAIYF. Here the CDR3 DNA reads TGTGCCGGCAGCCAAGGAATTTACTCTGGAAACGCCATATATTTT.

This clonotype showed up many times. The chain has TRBV12-3 or TRBV12-4 and TRBJ1-1; D unclear. This CDR3 is 13 amino acids long. V shed 6 bases and J shed 2 bases, with 10 bases lying between them. The CDR3 coding sequence is TGTGCCAGCAGCCGTCAGTACAACACTGAAGCTTTCTTT. Translation gives CASSRQYNTEAFF.

The chain uses TRBV7-9 and TRBJ1-6, with 10 nucleotides matching TRBD1. The V and J ends lost 5 bases and 1 base, in that order; junction bases with no gene match: 11. The CDR3 contains 19 residues. Germline V gene sequence: CDR1 SEHNR, CDR2 FQNEAQ (reference sequence). The chain's CDR3 is CASSAPTGGLSSYNSPLHF. CDR3 nucleotides: TGTGCCAGCAGCGCCCCGACAGGGGGCTTGAGTTCCTATAATTCACCCCTCCACTTT.

The gene calls are TRBV5-4 and TRBJ2-7; D remains ambiguous. The V gene's germline CDR1 is SGHNT and CDR2 YYREEE (reference sequence). The V end was cut by 5 bases, the J end by 1 base, with 13 bases between. The CDR3 has 14 residues. CDR3 sequence (DNA): TGTGCCAGCAGTTTTAGTGGGCTATCCTACGAGCAGTACTTC. Its protein product is CASSFSGLSYEQYF.

V gene TRBV29-1 combines with J gene TRBJ2-1; 9 nucleotides agree with TRBD2. The germline V gene encodes CDR1 SQVTM and CDR2 ANQGSEA. V lost 1 base to trimming and J lost 0 bases; unmatched junction nucleotides: 1. The CDR3 covers 15 residues. The CDR3 sequence is CSVEVRGGSYNEQFF. The CDR3 nucleotides read TGCAGCGTTGAAGTGCGGGGGGGCTCCTACAATGAGCAGTTCTTC.

In its sample, this clonotype was seen many times. The rearrangement joins TRBV20-1 to TRBJ1-5; TRBD1 is a possible D gene (5 bases). This CDR3 is built from 14 residues. Between the trimmed V and J ends, which lost 6 bases and 4 bases, there was a span of 16 bases. Germline assignment: CDR1 DFQATT and CDR2 SNEGSKA (reference sequence). Here the CDR3 reads CSATRGSDNQPQHF. The CDR3 nucleotides are TGCAGTGCCACACGGGGCTCCGATAATCAGCCCCAGCATTTT.

Of note for this clonotype: It is likely a read error, because the conserved phenylalanine at the end of the CDR3 is missing. This chain links TRBV19 with TRBJ1-4; 9 bases fit TRBD1. With 7 bases clipped from V and 7 bases from J, the junction kept 10 bases outside the gene matches. The CDR3 runs 15 residues. Germline V gives CDR1 LNHDA, CDR2 SQIVND (reference sequence). The CDR3 here is CASTTIGTGSEKLFL. The DNA for the CDR3 is TGTGCCAGTACCACGATCGGGACAGGGAGTGAAAAACTGTTTCTT.

V usage is TRBV10-3 and J usage is TRBJ2-7; D is unclear. This CDR3 comprises 11 residues. Trimming removed 6 bases at V and 3 bases at J, with 6 bases between. Germline V gene data show CDR1 as ENHRY and CDR2 as SYGVKD. The CDR3 DNA is TGTGCCATCAGGAGGTTCTACGAGCAGTACTTC. Its translation: CAIRRFYEQYF.

This clonotype showed up just a few times. J is TRBJ2-5 and V is TRBV24-1, with 7 bases lining up with TRBD2. Per the germline V gene, CDR1 is KGHDR and CDR2 is SFDVKD. V was clipped by 11 bases and J by 1 base; unmatched bases: 9. This CDR3 is 14 amino acids long. As DNA, the CDR3 is TGTGCCAGCAGGCAGCGGGGACCCCAAGAGACCCAGTACTTC. This codes for CASRQRGPQETQYF.

This clonotype was found many times. The genes are TRBV7-2 and TRBJ1-1; no firm D call. The V gene's germline CDR1 is SGHTA and CDR2 FQGNSA. Trimming cost V 7 bases and J 6 bases, with 12 bases left between them. This CDR3 comprises 12 residues. CDR3 sequence reads: CASTSTSAEAFF. The CDR3, as DNA: TGTGCCAGCACCTCTACATCCGCTGAAGCTTTCTTT.